This is a list of T cell receptor beta chains from one sample in a study of cytomegalovirus exposure and HLA in healthy donors. The assay was immunoSEQ multiplex PCR, and TCRdb's table has in-frame clones only and misses some. The sample has hundreds of thousands of clones, around four fifths seen once. The sequencing sample was made of PBMCs. The receptors shown here come from a woman aged 40 to 50 in good health and CMV-seronegative. The CDR3 runs from the conserved cysteine through the conserved F or W. A D gene is named only where the DNA matches it firmly. Clone size appears in some rows only: once, few, many, or a class for an expanded clone.

D gene	clone size	V gene	J gene	CDR3 protein
-	-	TRBV9	TRBJ2-2	CASSVQGLTGELFF
-	-	TRBV7-2	TRBJ2-7	CASQRAQGYEQYF
TRBD1	few	TRBV2	TRBJ2-2	CASRQGPTGELFF
TRBD1	-	TRBV19	TRBJ1-6	CASNQGASNSPLHF
TRBD2	few	TRBV19	TRBJ2-2	CASSIEAGGPGELFF
TRBD2	-	TRBV11-1	TRBJ2-1	CASSSQIGTSNEQFF
-	few	TRBV27	TRBJ1-1	CASALKYGSTEAFF
-	-	TRBV7-9	TRBJ2-1	CASSLSLHPNEQFF
TRBD1	-	TRBV2	TRBJ2-7	CASSGGQGTSYEQYF
-	-	TRBV18	TRBJ2-7	CASSPSGRVREQYF
-	-	TRBV2	TRBJ2-1	CASRLGHRDNEQFF
TRBD1	-	TRBV5-1	TRBJ1-1	CASSLPGGSSEAFF
-	-	TRBV5-1	TRBJ1-2	CASSLSRIPTYGYTF
-	-	TRBV10-3	TRBJ1-1	CAISERGIGTEAFF
-	-	TRBV2	TRBJ1-2	CASIHGSIYGYTF
-	-	TRBV5-1	TRBJ1-1	CASSSYRDNTEAFF
-	-	TRBV7-9	TRBJ1-1	CASSLIPLNTEAFF
TRBD1	-	TRBV6-6	TRBJ1-3	CASSLAGQGRGNTIYF
-	-	TRBV4-1	TRBJ2-7	CPSSQAYAEQSSYEQYF
-	-	TRBV29-1	TRBJ2-6	CSAEVGANVLTF
TRBD2	-	TRBV5-6	-	CASSFPGGGIYEQYF
-	-	TRBV2	TRBJ1-6	CASSLQDGSPLHF
-	-	TRBV29-1	TRBJ2-5	CSGLEGQETQYF
-	-	TRBV30	TRBJ1-4	CAWSWDNDEKLFF
TRBD1	-	TRBV19	TRBJ2-5	CASSTDRVETQYF
-	-	TRBV7-9	TRBJ2-3	CASSDTGLLVSTQYF
-	-	TRBV6-5	TRBJ1-3	CASKTGNSGNTIYF
-	-	TRBV7-2	TRBJ2-3	CASSQGGHSTDTQYF
TRBD1	few	TRBV11-2	TRBJ2-3	CASSFDGDRYGTDTQYF
TRBD1	-	TRBV6-5	TRBJ1-1	CASSRTGVGNTEAFF
TRBD1	few	TRBV15	TRBJ1-4	CATSRGQGENEKLFF
TRBD2	-	TRBV7-8	TRBJ2-2	CASSLALAGGLLNTGELFF
-	-	TRBV15	TRBJ1-3	CATSRDRQGLGNTIYF
TRBD1	-	TRBV18	TRBJ1-1	CASSRRTGGITEAFF
TRBD1	few	TRBV29-1	TRBJ1-4	CSVGQAAGKLFF
-	-	TRBV7-9	TRBJ2-3	CASRLLGGESTDTQYF
-	-	TRBV16	TRBJ1-1	CASSPSAQNAEAFF
-	-	TRBV27	TRBJ1-6	CASTQGVYSPLHF
-	-	TRBV15	TRBJ1-1	CATSRDSAFNTEAFF
-	-	TRBV6-6	TRBJ1-1	CASSRTAVSSEAFF
-	-	TRBV6-4	TRBJ1-1	CASSAGGQTEAFF
-	-	TRBV5-4	TRBJ2-5	CASSHRGGQETQYF
TRBD1	once	TRBV16	TRBJ1-4	CASSPDRLYEKLFF
TRBD1	-	TRBV27	TRBJ2-7	CASSRDRDRGRNEQYF
TRBD1	-	TRBV19	TRBJ2-7	CASSLDTGEYEQYF
-	-	TRBV10-3	TRBJ2-6	CATQQGSGANVLTF